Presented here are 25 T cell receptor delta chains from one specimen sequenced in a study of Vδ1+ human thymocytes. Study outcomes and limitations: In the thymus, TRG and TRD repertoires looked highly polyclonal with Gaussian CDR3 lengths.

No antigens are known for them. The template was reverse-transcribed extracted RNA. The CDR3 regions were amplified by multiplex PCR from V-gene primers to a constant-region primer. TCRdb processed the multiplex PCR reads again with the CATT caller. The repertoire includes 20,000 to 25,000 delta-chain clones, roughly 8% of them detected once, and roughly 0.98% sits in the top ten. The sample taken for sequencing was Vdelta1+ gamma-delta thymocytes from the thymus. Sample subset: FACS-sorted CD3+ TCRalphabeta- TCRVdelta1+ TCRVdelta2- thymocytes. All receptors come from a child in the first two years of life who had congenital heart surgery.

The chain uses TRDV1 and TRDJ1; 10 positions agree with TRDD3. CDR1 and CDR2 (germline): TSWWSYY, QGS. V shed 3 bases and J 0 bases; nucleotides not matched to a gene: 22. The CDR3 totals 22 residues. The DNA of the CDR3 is TGTGCTCTTGGGGACCCTGTACTTCCTACTCCGTACTGGGGGATCCACACCGATAAACTCATCTTT. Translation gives CALGDPVLPTPYWGIHTDKLIF.

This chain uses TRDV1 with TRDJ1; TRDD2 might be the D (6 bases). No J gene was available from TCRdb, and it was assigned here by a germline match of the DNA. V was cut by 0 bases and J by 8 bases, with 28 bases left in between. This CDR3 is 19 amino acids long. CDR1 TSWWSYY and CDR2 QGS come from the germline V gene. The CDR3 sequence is CALGELKKQFLLPAGKLIF. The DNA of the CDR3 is TGTGCTCTTGGGGAACTGAAAAAGCAGTTCCTCCTACCCGCGGGGAAACTCATCTTT.

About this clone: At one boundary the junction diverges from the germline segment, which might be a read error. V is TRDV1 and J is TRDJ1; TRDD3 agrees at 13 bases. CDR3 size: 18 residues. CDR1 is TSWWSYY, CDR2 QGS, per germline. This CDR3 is CALGEPTGGYAHTDKPIF. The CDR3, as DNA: TGTGCTCTTGGGGAACCCACTGGGGGATACGCCCACACCGATAAACCCATCTTT.

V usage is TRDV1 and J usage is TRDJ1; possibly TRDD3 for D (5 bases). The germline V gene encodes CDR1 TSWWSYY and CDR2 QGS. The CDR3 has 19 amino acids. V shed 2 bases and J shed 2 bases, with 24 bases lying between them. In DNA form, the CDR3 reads TGTGCTCTTGGGGAATCCCATAAGTACGGGGTTTGGGGAACCGATAAACTCATCTTT. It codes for CALGESHKYGVWGTDKLIF.

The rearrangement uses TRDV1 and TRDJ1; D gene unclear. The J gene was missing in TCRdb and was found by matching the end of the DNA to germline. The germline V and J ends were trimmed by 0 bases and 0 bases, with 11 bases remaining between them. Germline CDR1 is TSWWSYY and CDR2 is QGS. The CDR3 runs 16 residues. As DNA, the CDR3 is TGTGCTCTTGGGGAACTGGGAAGTATGAACACCGATAAACTCATCTTT. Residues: CALGELGSMNTDKLIF.

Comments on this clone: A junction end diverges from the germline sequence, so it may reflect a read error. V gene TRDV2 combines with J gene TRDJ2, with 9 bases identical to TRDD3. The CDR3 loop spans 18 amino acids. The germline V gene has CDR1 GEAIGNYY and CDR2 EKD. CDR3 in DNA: TGTGCCTGTGGCTCCCGACCGTACTGGGGGAGGGAAACAGCACAACTCTTTTTT. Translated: CACGSRPYWGRETAQLFF.

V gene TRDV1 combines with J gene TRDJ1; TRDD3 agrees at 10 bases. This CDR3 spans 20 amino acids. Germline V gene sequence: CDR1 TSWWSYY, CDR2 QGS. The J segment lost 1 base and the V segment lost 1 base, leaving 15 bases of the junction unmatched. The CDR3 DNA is TGTGCTCTTGGGGAACGGGTACCCGATCGTACTGGGGGATCCACCGATAAACTCATCTTT. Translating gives CALGERVPDRTGGSTDKLIF.

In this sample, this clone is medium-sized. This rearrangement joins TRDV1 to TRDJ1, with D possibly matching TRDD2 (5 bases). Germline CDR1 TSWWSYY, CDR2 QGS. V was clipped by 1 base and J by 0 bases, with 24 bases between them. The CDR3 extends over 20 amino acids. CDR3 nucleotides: TGTGCTCTTGGGGAACGACGGGACCTACAACGAGGGACCCACACCGATAAACTCATCTTT. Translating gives CALGERRDLQRGTHTDKLIF.

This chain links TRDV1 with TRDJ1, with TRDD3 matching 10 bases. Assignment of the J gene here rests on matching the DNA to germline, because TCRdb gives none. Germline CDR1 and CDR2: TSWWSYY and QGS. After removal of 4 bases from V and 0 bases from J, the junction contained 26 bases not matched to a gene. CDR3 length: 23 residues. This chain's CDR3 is CALGAGPYTGGFQRVVYTDKLIF. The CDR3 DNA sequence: TGTGCTCTTGGGGCGGGGCCTTATACTGGGGGATTTCAACGTGTTGTGTACACCGATAAACTCATCTTT.

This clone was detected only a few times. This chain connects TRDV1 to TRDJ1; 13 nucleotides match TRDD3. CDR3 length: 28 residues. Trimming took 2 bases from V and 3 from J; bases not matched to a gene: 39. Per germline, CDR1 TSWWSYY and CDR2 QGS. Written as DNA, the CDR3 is TGTGCTCTTGGGGAAAGAGCCTTCCCTCCGACTGGGGGATACGCGTATCCCTTTCGTCAGTGGTCCGCCGATAAACTCATCTTT. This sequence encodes CALGERAFPPTGGYAYPFRQWSADKLIF.

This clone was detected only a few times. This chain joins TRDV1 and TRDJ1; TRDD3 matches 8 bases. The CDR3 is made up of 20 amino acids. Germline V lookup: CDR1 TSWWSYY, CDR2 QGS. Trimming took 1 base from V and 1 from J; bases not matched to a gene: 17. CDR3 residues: CALGEPHPTVNWGCTDKLIF. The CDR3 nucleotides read TGTGCTCTTGGGGAACCTCATCCTACGGTGAACTGGGGGTGCACCGATAAACTCATCTTT.

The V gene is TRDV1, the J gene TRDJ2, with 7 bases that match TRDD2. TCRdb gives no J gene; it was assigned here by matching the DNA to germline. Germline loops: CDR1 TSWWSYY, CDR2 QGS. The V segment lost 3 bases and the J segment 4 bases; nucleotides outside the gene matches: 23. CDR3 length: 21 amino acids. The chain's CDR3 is CALGDLRGFLREDSSTAQLFF. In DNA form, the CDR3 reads TGTGCTCTTGGGGATCTGAGAGGGTTCCTACGGGAGGACTCATCGACAGCACAACTCTTCTTT.

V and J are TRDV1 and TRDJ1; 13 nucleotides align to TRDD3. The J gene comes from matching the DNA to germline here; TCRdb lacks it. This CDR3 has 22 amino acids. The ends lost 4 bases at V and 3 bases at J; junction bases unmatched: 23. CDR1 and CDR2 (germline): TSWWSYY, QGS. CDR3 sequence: CALGAIRRYWGIRGGGSDKLIF. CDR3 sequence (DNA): TGTGCTCTTGGGGCCATTAGGCGTTACTGGGGGATACGCGGAGGTGGATCCGATAAACTCATCTTT.

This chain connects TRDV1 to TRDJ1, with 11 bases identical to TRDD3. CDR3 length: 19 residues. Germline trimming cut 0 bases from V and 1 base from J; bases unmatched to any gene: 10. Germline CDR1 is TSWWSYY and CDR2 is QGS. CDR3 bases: TGTGCTCTTGGGGAACTACAGTACTGGGGGATATGGGCCACCGATAAACTCATCTTT. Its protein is CALGELQYWGIWATDKLIF.

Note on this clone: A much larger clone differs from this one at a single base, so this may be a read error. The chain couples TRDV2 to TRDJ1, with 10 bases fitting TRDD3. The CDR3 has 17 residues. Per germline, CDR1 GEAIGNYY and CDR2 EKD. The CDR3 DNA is TGTGCCTGTGACACCGGGGGATACGGGACCGACACCGATAAACCCATCTTT. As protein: CACDTGGYGTDTDKPIF.

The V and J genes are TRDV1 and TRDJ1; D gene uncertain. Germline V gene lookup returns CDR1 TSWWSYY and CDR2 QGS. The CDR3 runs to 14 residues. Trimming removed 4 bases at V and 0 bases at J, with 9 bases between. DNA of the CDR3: TGTGCTCTTGGGGGATGGTATCACACCGATAAACTCATCTTT. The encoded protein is CALGGWYHTDKLIF.

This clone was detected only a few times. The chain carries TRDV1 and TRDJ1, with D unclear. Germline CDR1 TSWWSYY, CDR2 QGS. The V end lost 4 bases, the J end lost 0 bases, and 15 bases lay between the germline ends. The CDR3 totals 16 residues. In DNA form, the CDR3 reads TGTGCTCTTGGGGGACCACCCTTTGGGTACACCGATAAACTCATCTTT. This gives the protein CALGGPPFGYTDKLIF.

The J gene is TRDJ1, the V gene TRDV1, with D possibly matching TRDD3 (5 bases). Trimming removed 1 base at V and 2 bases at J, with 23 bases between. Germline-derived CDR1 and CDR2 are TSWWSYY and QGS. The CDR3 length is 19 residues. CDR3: CALGEPHHHPWGLTDKLIF. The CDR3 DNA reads TGTGCTCTTGGGGAACCCCACCACCATCCTTGGGGACTTACCGATAAACTCATCTTT.

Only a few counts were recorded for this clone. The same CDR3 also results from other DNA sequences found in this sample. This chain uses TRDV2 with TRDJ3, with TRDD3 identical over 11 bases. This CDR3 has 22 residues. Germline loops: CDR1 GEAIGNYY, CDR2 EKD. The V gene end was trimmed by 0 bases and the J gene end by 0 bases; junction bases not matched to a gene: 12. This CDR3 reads CACDTGRSGGYWSSWDTRQMFF. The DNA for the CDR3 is TGTGCCTGTGACACCGGGAGGTCTGGGGGATACTGGAGCTCCTGGGACACCCGACAGATGTTTTTC.

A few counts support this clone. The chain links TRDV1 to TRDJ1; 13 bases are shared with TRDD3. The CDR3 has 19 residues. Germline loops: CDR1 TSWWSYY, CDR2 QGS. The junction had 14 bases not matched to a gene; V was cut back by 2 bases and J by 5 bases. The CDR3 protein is CALGEGLTGGYAGGDKLIF. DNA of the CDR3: TGTGCTCTTGGGGAAGGTCTTACTGGGGGATACGCGGGAGGGGATAAACTCATCTTT.

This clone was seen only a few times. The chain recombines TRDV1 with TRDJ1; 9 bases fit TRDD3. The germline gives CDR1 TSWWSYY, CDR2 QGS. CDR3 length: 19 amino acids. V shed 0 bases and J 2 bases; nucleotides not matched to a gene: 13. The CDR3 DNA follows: TGTGCTCTTGGGGAACTATTAGTTCCTAAAGGGGATACGACCGATAAACTCATCTTT. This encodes CALGELLVPKGDTTDKLIF.

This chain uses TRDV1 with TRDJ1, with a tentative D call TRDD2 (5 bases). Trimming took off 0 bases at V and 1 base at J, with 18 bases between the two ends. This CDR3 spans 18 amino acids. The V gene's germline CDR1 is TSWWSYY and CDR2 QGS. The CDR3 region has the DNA TGTGCTCTTGGGGAACTAGTACCTACTAGAGTGGGCACCGATAAACTCATCTTT. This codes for CALGELVPTRVGTDKLIF.

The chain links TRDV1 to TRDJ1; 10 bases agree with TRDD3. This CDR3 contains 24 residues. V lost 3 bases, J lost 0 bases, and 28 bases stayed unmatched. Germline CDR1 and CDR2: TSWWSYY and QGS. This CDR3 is CALGDRPLTLFPHWGIENTDKLIF. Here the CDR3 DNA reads TGTGCTCTTGGGGACCGTCCACTTACCCTCTTTCCGCACTGGGGGATTGAAAACACCGATAAACTCATCTTT.

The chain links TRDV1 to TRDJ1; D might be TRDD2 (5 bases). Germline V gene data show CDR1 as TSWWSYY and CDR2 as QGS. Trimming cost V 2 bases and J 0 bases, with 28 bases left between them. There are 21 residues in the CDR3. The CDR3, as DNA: TGTGCTCTTGGGGAAGGGCTCCTAACCTCTGCTGCCGACCGATACACCGATAAACTCATCTTT. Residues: CALGEGLLTSAADRYTDKLIF.

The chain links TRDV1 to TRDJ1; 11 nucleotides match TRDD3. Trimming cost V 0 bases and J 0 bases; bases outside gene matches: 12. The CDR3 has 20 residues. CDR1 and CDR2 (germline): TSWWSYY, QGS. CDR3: CALGELHLLGDNRYTDKLIF. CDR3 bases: TGTGCTCTTGGGGAACTACATCTACTGGGGGATAACAGGTACACCGATAAACTCATCTTT.